Each of the 28 T cell receptor beta chains below was sequenced from the same sample in a study of shared T cell receptors in the human thymus. The data were produced by immunoSEQ multiplex PCR, yet TCRdb's version contains in-frame clones alone and is incomplete. The sample lists approximately 400,000 clones, roughly 94% occurring once. Sequenced: thymocytes. The origin of the receptors is a human donor.

V is TRBV5-6 and J is TRBJ2-7, with 10 bases identical to TRBD1. Losses at the gene ends were 1 base for V and 0 bases for J; bases not matched to a gene: 7. The CDR3 totals 17 residues. Germline CDR1 reads SGHDT; CDR2 reads YYEEEE. CDR3 in DNA: TGTGCCAGCAGCTTGAATTGGGACAGGGGCCTCTCCTACGAGCAGTACTTC. Its translation is CASSLNWDRGLSYEQYF.

The rearrangement links TRBV6-5 to TRBJ2-7; 8 bases are a match to TRBD1. The CDR3 is made up of 15 amino acids. V shed 6 bases, J shed 7 bases, and the junction held 14 bases outside the gene matches. CDR1 and CDR2 (germline): MNHEY, SVGAGI. CDR3 DNA sequence: TGTGCCAGCAGCGATGGGACAGGCCTACGAGGGGAGCAGTACTTC. Protein: CASSDGTGLRGEQYF.

The chain employs TRBV12-5 and TRBJ2-1; the D is unclear. V was clipped by 1 base and J by 0 bases, with 4 bases between them. From germline, CDR1 is LGHNT and CDR2 FRNRAP. The CDR3 length is 14 residues. The CDR3 spells CASGLGHSYNEQFF. Here the CDR3 DNA reads TGTGCTAGTGGTTTGGGTCACTCCTACAATGAGCAGTTCTTC. Combining the CDR3 with reference TRBV12-5 and TRBJ2-1 gives the whole variable domain DARVTQTPRHKVTEMGQEVTMRCQPILGHNTVFWYRQTMMQGLELLAYFRNRAPLDDSGMPKDRFSAEMPDATLATLKIQPSEPRDSAVYFCASGLGHSYNEQFFGPGTRLTVL.

The J gene is TRBJ2-7, the V gene TRBV28; tentative D call: TRBD1 (5 bases). The CDR3 is 15 amino acids. Germline loops: CDR1 MDHEN, CDR2 SYDVKM. V lost 4 bases and J 2 bases, leaving 15 bases between the germline ends. The CDR3, as DNA: TGTGCCAGCAGTTCGAATCCGACAGCAGCCTACGAGCAGTACTTC. Its protein product is CASSSNPTAAYEQYF.

The chain uses TRBV5-6 and TRBJ2-1, with 8 bases that match TRBD2. The CDR3 spans 19 residues. Germline V gene data show CDR1 as SGHDT and CDR2 as YYEEEE. J gave up 4 bases and V 0 bases, and 15 bases lay outside the gene matches. The DNA of the CDR3 is TGTGCCAGCAGCTTGGGATGGTTATTTATGGCGGGAGGTTACAATGAGCAGTTCTTC. Residues: CASSLGWLFMAGGYNEQFF.

Only one count was recorded for this clone. V gene TRBV10-3 combines with J gene TRBJ1-2; D possibly corresponds to TRBD1 (6 bases). This CDR3 region has 13 residues. CDR1 ENHRY and CDR2 SYGVKD come from the germline V gene. V dropped 11 bases and J dropped 8 bases, with 21 bases sitting between them. CDR3 sequence: CASRQDETWGYTF. The CDR3 DNA sequence: TGTGCCTCTAGACAGGACGAGACTTGGGGCTACACCTTC.

In DNA form, the CDR3 reads TGTGCCAGCACCCAAGCGGGAGGGCCCTCCACAGATACGCAGTATTTT. The encoded protein is CASTQAGGPSTDTQYF. This chain links TRBV28 with TRBJ2-3; TRBD2 aligns across 10 bases. This CDR3 comprises 16 residues. V was pared by 7 bases and J by 2 bases, with 9 bases of the junction left unmatched. CDR1 MDHEN and CDR2 SYDVKM come from the germline V gene. Looking up the rest from reference TRBV28 and TRBJ2-3 gives the full variable domain: DVKVTQSSRYLVKRTGEKVFLECVQDMDHENMFWYRQDPGLGLRLIYFSYDVKMKEKGDIPEGYSVSREKKERFSLILESASTNQTSMYLCASTQAGGPSTDTQYFGPGTRLTVL.

This sequence joins TRBV5-6 and TRBJ2-5; 13 bases agree with TRBD2. CDR3 length: 15 residues. V trimming: 2 bases; J trimming: 5 bases; junction bases outside the gene matches: 3. The germline V gene has CDR1 SGHDT and CDR2 YYEEEE. The CDR3 is CASSFPGLAGETQYF. Written as DNA, the CDR3 is TGTGCCAGCAGCTTCCCGGGACTAGCGGGGGAGACCCAGTACTTC.

The chain uses TRBV28 and TRBJ2-1, with a possible D match to TRBD2 (7 bases). Germline V gene data show CDR1 as MDHEN and CDR2 as SYDVKM. Deletions cut 1 base from V and 4 bases from J, with 17 bases between. This CDR3 is 17 amino acids long. The CDR3: CASSLLQGSGPYNEQFF. The CDR3 nucleotides read TGTGCCAGCAGTTTATTACAGGGTAGCGGGCCATACAATGAGCAGTTCTTC.

V and J are TRBV28 and TRBJ2-7, with D unclear. The CDR3 is 12 amino acids. The germline V gene encodes CDR1 MDHEN and CDR2 SYDVKM. V dropped 2 bases and J dropped 3 bases, with 5 bases sitting between them. CDR3 sequence: CASSLPYYEQYF. For the CDR3, the DNA is TGTGCCAGCAGTTTACCCTACTACGAGCAGTACTTC.

The chain has TRBV28 and TRBJ1-3; tentatively, D is TRBD1 (6 bases). V lost 4 bases to trimming and J lost 5 bases, with 18 bases between them. The CDR3 loop spans 16 amino acids. Germline V gene lookup returns CDR1 MDHEN and CDR2 SYDVKM. The CDR3 sequence is CASSSIRGGGRNTIYF. The CDR3, as DNA: TGTGCCAGCAGTTCCATCAGGGGAGGGGGTAGAAACACCATATATTTT. Drawing the rest from reference TRBV28 and TRBJ1-3, the complete variable domain is DVKVTQSSRYLVKRTGEKVFLECVQDMDHENMFWYRQDPGLGLRLIYFSYDVKMKEKGDIPEGYSVSREKKERFSLILESASTNQTSMYLCASSSIRGGGRNTIYFGEGSWLTVV.

A single count supports this clone. The chain uses TRBV4-1 and TRBJ2-3, with D perhaps matching TRBD2 (5 bases). This CDR3 region has 15 residues. The germline gives CDR1 MGHRA, CDR2 YSYEKL. V shed 1 base and J shed 8 bases, with 16 bases lying between them. The CDR3 loop reads CASSQGGLESVTQYF. In DNA form, the CDR3 reads TGCGCCAGCAGCCAAGGAGGGCTAGAGTCGGTTACGCAGTATTTT.

The J gene is TRBJ2-7, the V gene TRBV7-9; TRBD1 matches 8 bases. The CDR3 totals 17 residues. CDR1 SEHNR and CDR2 FQNEAQ come from the germline V gene (reference sequence). The trim removed 0 bases at V and 2 bases at J, leaving 9 bases unmatched. CDR3 nucleotide sequence: TGTGCCAGCAGCTTAGCAGAAGCCGGGACAGGACCCTACGAGCAGTACTTC. This codes for CASSLAEAGTGPYEQYF.

The gene calls are TRBV27 and TRBJ2-3; D may be TRBD2 (6 bases). V was clipped by 6 bases and J by 0 bases, with 22 bases between them. Germline V gene lookup returns CDR1 MNHEY and CDR2 SMNVEV (reference sequence). The CDR3 is 18 residues long. CDR3 amino acids: CASRGPPYSSGSTDTQYF. The CDR3 DNA is TGTGCCAGCAGGGGTCCCCCGTACTCAAGCGGGAGCACAGATACGCAGTATTTT.

This chain joins TRBV9 and TRBJ1-2, with TRBD1 identical over 7 bases. The CDR3 contains 16 residues. Germline V gene lookup returns CDR1 SGDLS and CDR2 YYNGEE. After removal of 4 bases from V and 2 bases from J, the junction contained 11 bases not matched to a gene. CDR3 sequence reads: CASSFRRDSKNYGYTF. The CDR3 nucleotides read TGTGCCAGCAGCTTCCGCCGGGACAGTAAGAACTATGGCTACACCTTC.

This rearrangement joins TRBV6-6 to TRBJ2-1; D gene unclear. V dropped 9 bases and J dropped 8 bases, with 23 bases sitting between them. The CDR3 runs to 15 residues. CDR1 and CDR2 (germline): MNHNY, SVGAGI (reference sequence). CDR3 loop: CARRGETSRCDEQFF. Written as DNA, the CDR3 is TGTGCCAGGCGAGGTGAGACTTCTAGGTGCGATGAGCAGTTCTTC.

The V gene is TRBV9, the J gene TRBJ2-2; TRBD1 matches at 11 bases. The CDR3 length is 15 residues. The J segment lost 4 bases and the V segment lost 3 bases, leaving 2 bases of the junction unmatched. CDR1 SGDLS and CDR2 YYNGEE come from the germline V gene. CDR3 nucleotides: TGTGCCAGCAGCGGGGACAGGGGGACCACCGGGGAGCTGTTTTTT. It is translated as CASSGDRGTTGELFF.

V gene TRBV28 combines with J gene TRBJ2-5; D is ambiguous. V was pared by 6 bases and J by 2 bases, with 16 bases between. The length of the CDR3 is 15 residues. Germline CDR1 and CDR2: MDHEN and SYDVKM. This CDR3 is CASSLTRVPQETQYF. The DNA for the CDR3 is TGTGCCAGCAGCTTAACACGGGTCCCGCAAGAGACCCAGTACTTC.

In nucleotides, the CDR3 is TGTGCCAGCAGCTATGACAGGGCGGATGGCTACACCTTC. Translated, it gives CASSYDRADGYTF. The genes are TRBV7-6 and TRBJ1-2, with 7 bases identical to TRBD1. Trimming removed 4 bases from V and 6 bases from J; junction bases left unmatched: 5. This CDR3 contains 13 residues. The germline V gene encodes CDR1 SGHVS and CDR2 FNYEAQ.

The chain recombines TRBV27 with TRBJ1-2; the match to TRBD1 covers 9 bases. Germline lookup yields CDR1 MNHEY and CDR2 SMNVEV (reference sequence). The CDR3 loop spans 14 amino acids. The V segment lost 0 bases and the J segment 6 bases; nucleotides outside the gene matches: 2. The CDR3 region has the DNA TGTGCCAGCAGTTTATCAACAGGGGGCAATGGCTACACCTTC. Residues: CASSLSTGGNGYTF.

The rearrangement uses TRBV28 and TRBJ1-2, with D perhaps TRBD1 (5 bases). V lost 2 bases to trimming and J lost 7 bases, with 5 bases between them. CDR1 and CDR2 (germline): MDHEN, SYDVKM. The length of the CDR3 is 11 residues. This CDR3 reads CASSLRGGYTF. CDR3 sequence (DNA): TGTGCCAGCAGTTTAAGGGGTGGCTACACCTTC.

This clone appeared a single time. The chain has TRBV18 and TRBJ1-4, with TRBD1 as a possible D gene (6 bases). The V end lost 0 bases, the J end lost 6 bases, and 11 bases lay between the germline ends. This CDR3 is 15 amino acids long. The germline V gene has CDR1 KGHSH and CDR2 LQKENI. For the CDR3, the DNA is TGTGCCAGCTCACCACCGAGGAGGGGGGATGAAAAACTGTTTTTT. Amino acids: CASSPPRRGDEKLFF.

The chain has TRBV11-2 and TRBJ2-2; 9 nucleotides agree with TRBD2. Germline V gives CDR1 SGHAT, CDR2 FQNNGV. The CDR3 runs to 18 residues. Germline trimming cut 5 bases from V and 3 bases from J; bases unmatched to any gene: 13. DNA for the CDR3: TGTGCCAGCAGCCCAAGGACTAGCGCGAGGGGAGACACCGGGGAGCTGTTTTTT. It codes for CASSPRTSARGDTGELFF.

The V gene is TRBV4-3, the J gene TRBJ2-3, with D tentatively TRBD1 (5 bases). This CDR3 is built from 16 residues. Germline CDR1 is LGHNA and CDR2 is YSLEER. Trimming shortened V by 0 bases and J by 11 bases, and 21 bases separated the two germline ends. The CDR3: CASSQDSGRGRVLQYF. The CDR3 DNA follows: TGCGCCAGCAGCCAAGATTCAGGGCGAGGCCGCGTACTGCAGTATTTT.

V usage is TRBV18 and J usage is TRBJ1-5; D is perhaps TRBD1 (5 bases). The CDR3 covers 14 residues. Germline CDR1 KGHSH, CDR2 LQKENI. V was trimmed by 1 base and J by 4 bases, leaving 8 bases between them. The CDR3 reads CASSPREGNQPQHF. The CDR3 DNA is TGTGCCAGCTCACCACGAGAGGGGAATCAGCCCCAGCATTTT.

V gene TRBV4-1 combines with J gene TRBJ2-7; weak D call: TRBD1 (6 bases). Germline values: CDR1 MGHRA, CDR2 YSYEKL. There are 15 residues in the CDR3. V was cut by 0 bases and J by 4 bases, with 13 bases left in between. This chain's CDR3 is CASSQDTGTMYEQYF. CDR3 sequence (DNA): TGCGCCAGCAGCCAAGACACCGGGACAATGTACGAGCAGTACTTC.

The chain links TRBV4-1 to TRBJ2-7; TRBD2 matches at 13 bases. Germline lookup yields CDR1 MGHRA and CDR2 YSYEKL. Trimming took 0 bases from V and 6 from J; bases not matched to a gene: 5. CDR3 length: 16 residues. DNA of the CDR3: TGCGCCAGCAGCCAAGACGGGACTAGCGGGAAAGGCGAGCAGTACTTC. This translates into CASSQDGTSGKGEQYF.

This chain joins TRBV28 and TRBJ2-2; 8 positions agree with TRBD1. Losses at the gene ends were 6 bases for V and 7 bases for J; bases not matched to a gene: 19. The CDR3 is made up of 18 amino acids. Per the germline V gene, CDR1 is MDHEN and CDR2 is SYDVKM. CDR3 coding DNA: TGTGCCAGCAGCTCCCACCTCGGGGACAGGTCGTCTTTCGGGGAGCTGTTTTTT. It specifies CASSSHLGDRSSFGELFF.